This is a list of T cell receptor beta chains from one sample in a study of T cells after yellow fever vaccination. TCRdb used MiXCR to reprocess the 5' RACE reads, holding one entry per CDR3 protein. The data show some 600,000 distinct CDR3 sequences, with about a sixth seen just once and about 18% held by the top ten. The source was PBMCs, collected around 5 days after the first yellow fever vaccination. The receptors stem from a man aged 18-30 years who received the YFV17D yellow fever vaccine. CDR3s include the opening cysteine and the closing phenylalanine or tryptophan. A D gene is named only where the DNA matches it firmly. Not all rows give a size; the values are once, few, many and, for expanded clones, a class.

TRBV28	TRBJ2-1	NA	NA	CASSQPGEDEQFF	TGTGCCAGCAGCCAACCGGGAGAAGATGAGCAGTTCTTC
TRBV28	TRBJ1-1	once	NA	CASSLIGRGDTEAFF	TGTGCCAGCAGTTTGATTGGACGGGGGGACACTGAAGCTTTCTTT
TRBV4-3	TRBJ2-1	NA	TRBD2	CASSQELAGEQFF	TGCGCCAGCAGCCAAGAGCTAGCGGGCGAGCAGTTCTTC
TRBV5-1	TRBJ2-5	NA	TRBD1	CASSGMTGSQETQYF	TGCGCCAGCAGCGGCATGACAGGGTCCCAAGAGACCCAGTACTTC
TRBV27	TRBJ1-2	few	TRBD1	CASSFDRDLRGYTF	TGTGCCAGCAGTTTTGACAGGGATCTAAGAGGCTACACCTTC
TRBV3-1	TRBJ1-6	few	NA	CASSQSGDNSPLHF	TGTGCCAGCAGCCAATCGGGAGATAATTCACCCCTCCACTTT
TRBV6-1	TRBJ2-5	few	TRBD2	CASSEARSGGIETQYF	TGTGCCAGCAGTGAAGCCAGGAGCGGGGGTATAGAGACCCAGTACTTC
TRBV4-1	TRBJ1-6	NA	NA	CASRPTGGTSSPLHF	TGCGCCAGCAGGCCGACAGGTGGGACCAGTTCACCCCTCCACTTT
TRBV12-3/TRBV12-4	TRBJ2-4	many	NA	CASSLGIRDPWGNIQYF	TGTGCCAGCAGTTTAGGAATACGGGACCCATGGGGAAACATTCAGTACTTC
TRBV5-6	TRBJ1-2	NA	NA	CASSSYRDGWGYGYTF	TGTGCCAGCAGCTCCTACCGGGACGGGTGGGGCTATGGCTACACCTTC
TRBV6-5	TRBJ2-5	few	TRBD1	CASSYVRGRSEETQYF	TGTGCCAGCAGTTACGTGAGGGGGCGTTCGGAAGAGACCCAGTACTTC
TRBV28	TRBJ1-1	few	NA	CATRPPMNTEAFF	TGTGCCACCAGACCCCCTATGAACACTGAAGCTTTCTTT
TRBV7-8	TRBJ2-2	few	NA	CASSLSGGGATGELFF	TGTGCCAGCAGCTTATCTGGGGGGGGGGCCACCGGGGAGCTGTTTTTT
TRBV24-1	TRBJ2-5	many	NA	CATSDASQGKETQYF	TGTGCCACCAGTGACGCTTCACAGGGTAAAGAGACCCAGTACTTC
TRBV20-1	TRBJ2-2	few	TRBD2	CSATGTSGGADDTGELFF	TGCAGTGCTACCGGGACTAGCGGGGGGGCCGACGACACCGGGGAGCTGTTTTTT
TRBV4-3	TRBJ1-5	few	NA	CASSQEQGQGRPQHF	TGCGCCAGCAGCCAAGAGCAGGGTCAGGGTCGGCCCCAGCATTTT
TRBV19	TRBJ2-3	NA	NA	CASSPRGHTDTQYF	TGTGCCAGTAGTCCAAGGGGACACACAGATACGCAGTATTTT
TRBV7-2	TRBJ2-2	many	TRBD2	CASSPRGGPTGELFF	TGTGCCAGCAGCCCGCGGGGGGGCCCCACCGGGGAGCTGTTTTTT
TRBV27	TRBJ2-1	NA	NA	CASSSGGTEAYNEQFF	TGTGCCAGCAGTTCGGGGGGGACAGAGGCCTACAATGAGCAGTTCTTC
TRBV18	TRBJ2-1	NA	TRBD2	CASSPPGGGRRGDEQFF	TGTGCCAGCTCACCACCGGGCGGGGGGCGAAGGGGCGATGAGCAGTTCTTC
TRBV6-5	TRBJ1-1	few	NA	CASSYVGTSMAFF	TGTGCCAGCAGTTACGTGGGGACCTCAATGGCTTTCTTT
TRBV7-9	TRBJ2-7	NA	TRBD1	CASSFGQVDRYEQYF	TGTGCCAGCAGCTTCGGACAGGTGGACCGATACGAGCAGTACTTC
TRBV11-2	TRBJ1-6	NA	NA	CASSPPQWNYNSPLHF	TGTGCCAGCAGCCCACCCCAATGGAACTATAATTCACCCCTCCACTTT